A selection of T cell receptor beta chains follows, all from one sample in a study of T cells in Graves' hyperthyroidism and ophthalmopathy. MiXCR, applied by TCRdb to the multiplex PCR reads, yields one record per CDR3 protein. The sample has approximately 400,000 distinct CDR3 sequences, over 12% seen once; the top ten hold 25% to 30%. Sequencing used blood. Receptor source: a man in his fifties with Graves' ophthalmopathy. Each CDR3 is given with its conserved first and last residue. The D gene is left open where the match is weak. Expanded clones are given a class, and other clones once, few, many or no size at all.

>many|TRBV2|NA|TRBJ2-5
TGTGCCAGCAGTGAAGCCCGAGTCCAGACCCAGTACTTC
CASSEARVQTQYF
>many|TRBV7-9|TRBD1|TRBJ2-7
TGTGCCAGCAGCTCAACTGACAGGGGCGCCGAGCAGTACTTC
CASSSTDRGAEQYF
>few|TRBV6-1|NA|TRBJ2-3
TGTGCCAGCAGTGGGGTTCGAGATACGCAGTATTTT
CASSGVRDTQYF
>many|TRBV28|NA|TRBJ1-1
TGTGCCAGCAGTTTAGCCGGGACGAGTGAAGCTTTCTTT
CASSLAGTSEAFF
>many|TRBV11-2|NA|TRBJ2-1
TGTGCCAGCAGCTTAGATCTTAGGACAGTTTACAATGAGCAGTTCTTC
CASSLDLRTVYNEQFF
>many|TRBV2|NA|TRBJ1-1
TGTGCCAGCAGTATTTTTCGGGGGACGAACACTGAAGCTTTCTTT
CASSIFRGTNTEAFF
>many|TRBV5-4|NA|TRBJ1-5
TGTGCCAGCAGCTTAATGGGGGATAGCAATCAGCCCCAGCATTTT
CASSLMGDSNQPQHF
>NA|TRBV14|NA|TRBJ2-6
TGTGCCAGCAGCGGTCCCGGGGCCAACGTCCTGACTTTC
CASSGPGANVLTF
>many|TRBV28|NA|TRBJ1-5
TGTGCCAGCAGTCTTGGACAGCAGCCCCAGCATTTT
CASSLGQQPQHF
>many|TRBV7-9|NA|TRBJ2-7
TGTGCCAGCAGCCTAAGGGCTACACACGAGCAGTACTTC
CASSLRATHEQYF
>many|TRBV18|TRBD2|TRBJ2-2
TGTGCCAGCTCACTTGAGCGGGAGGGCCAATCCGGGGAGCTGTTTTTT
CASSLEREGQSGELFF
>few|TRBV3-1|NA|TRBJ2-5
TGTGCCAGCAGCCAAGTCAAGGGGATTACTAACTTC
CASSQVKGITNF
>NA|TRBV20-1|NA|TRBJ2-5
TGCAGTGCTAGCCACGGAGAGACCCAGTACTTC
CSASHGETQYF
>many|TRBV12-3/TRBV12-4|TRBD2|TRBJ2-2
TGTGCCAGCAGTCCCTTGACTAGCGGGAGGGTTTCCACCGGGGAGCTGTTTTTT
CASSPLTSGRVSTGELFF
>many|TRBV6-2/TRBV6-3|TRBD2|TRBJ2-3
TGTGCCATACGACTAGCGGGAGTATCAGATACGCAGTATTTT
CAIRLAGVSDTQYF
>few|TRBV6-1|TRBD1|TRBJ2-7
TGTGCCAGCAGTGTCCGACAGGGAACCTACGAGCAGTACTTC
CASSVRQGTYEQYF
>NA|TRBV15|NA|TRBJ2-7
TGTGCCACCAGCAGAGCCGGGAGTACGTACGAGCAGTACTTC
CATSRAGSTYEQYF
>many|TRBV2|NA|TRBJ1-1
TGTGCCAGCAGTGAAAGGACGAACACTGAAGCTTTCTTT
CASSERTNTEAFF
>many|TRBV12-3/TRBV12-4|NA|TRBJ2-7
TGTGCCAGCAGCTTCCAGCTGGGATCCTACGAGCAGTACTTC
CASSFQLGSYEQYF
>few|TRBV6-5|NA|TRBJ1-1
TGTGCCAGCAGTTACGGACGGGGCACTGAAGCTTTCTTT
CASSYGRGTEAFF
>few|TRBV11-2|TRBD1|TRBJ2-2
TGTGCCAGCAGCTCGGGGACAGGGAACACCGGGGAGCTGTTTTTT
CASSSGTGNTGELFF
>few|TRBV3-1|NA|TRBJ2-2
TGTGCCAGCAGTCCAAACCCCGGCGACGGGGAGCTGTTTTTT
CASSPNPGDGELFF
>many|TRBV11-2|NA|TRBJ1-2
TGTGCCAGCAGCTTCCGCAGTTATGGCTACACCTTC
CASSFRSYGYTF
>many|TRBV9|TRBD2|TRBJ2-3
TGTGCCAGCAGCGTAGAAGCATTGCGGGAGACAGATACGCAGTATTTT
CASSVEALRETDTQYF
>many|TRBV13|NA|TRBJ2-1
TGTGCCAGCAGCCCGGTCCCTCGGGATTACAATGAGCAGTTCTTC
CASSPVPRDYNEQFF